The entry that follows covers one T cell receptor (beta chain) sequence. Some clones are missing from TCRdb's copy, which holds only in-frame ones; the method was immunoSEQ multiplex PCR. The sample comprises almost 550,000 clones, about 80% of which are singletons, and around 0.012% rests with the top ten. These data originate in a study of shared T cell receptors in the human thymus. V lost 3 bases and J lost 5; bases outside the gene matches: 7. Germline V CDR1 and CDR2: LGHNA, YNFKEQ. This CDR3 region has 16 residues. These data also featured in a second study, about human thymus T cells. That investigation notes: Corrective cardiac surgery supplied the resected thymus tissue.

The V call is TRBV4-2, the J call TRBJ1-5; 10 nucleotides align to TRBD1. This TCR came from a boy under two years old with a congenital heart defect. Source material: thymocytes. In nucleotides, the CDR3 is TGTGCCAGCAGCCATGTGAAGGACAGGGGGGATCAGCCCCAGCATTTT. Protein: CASSHVKDRGDQPQHF.